The 21 T cell receptor beta chains below all came from one sample that was sequenced in a study of T cell responses to AZD1222 COVID-19 vaccine. The method was immunoSEQ multiplex PCR; TCRdb's version includes in-frame clones alone and lacks a portion of them. The sample includes roughly 180,000 clones, about 89% seen only once; the top ten take less than 2%. Material: peripheral blood, obtained 28 days after the second AZD1222 dose. The receptors come from an adult who received the AZD1222 COVID-19 vaccine.

The gene calls are TRBV24-1 and TRBJ2-7, with a tentative D call TRBD1 (5 bases). Germline-derived CDR1 and CDR2 are KGHDR and SFDVKD. Trimming cost V 3 bases and J 4 bases, with 18 bases left between them. The CDR3 has 16 amino acids. The CDR3 DNA reads as TGTGCCACCAGTGATCCGACCGTTGACAGATCGTACGAGCAGTACTTC. The encoded protein is CATSDPTVDRSYEQYF.

V usage is TRBV21-1 and J usage is TRBJ1-5. TRBV21-1 is annotated as a pseudogene. This CDR3 spans 13 amino acids. CDR3 nucleotides: TGTGCCAGCAGCGGGGACGGGGGGCAGCCCCAGCATTTT. It codes for CASSGDGGQPQHF.

The V call is TRBV18, the J call TRBJ2-4, with a possible D match to TRBD2 (5 bases). The V gene's germline CDR1 is KGHSH and CDR2 LQKENI. This CDR3 is built from 13 residues. V lost 6 bases and J lost 7, with 13 bases in between. CDR3 loop: CASSREGTNIQYF. DNA for the CDR3: TGTGCCAGCTCCCGGGAAGGCACGAACATTCAGTACTTC.

This clone was seen a few times. This rearrangement joins TRBV30 to TRBJ1-6; tentative D call: TRBD1 (5 bases). This CDR3 is built from 13 residues. Germline V gene data show CDR1 as GTSNPN and CDR2 as SVGIG (reference sequence). Trimming took 7 bases from V and 7 from J, leaving 14 bases between them. Here the CDR3 DNA reads TGTGCCTCTTGGAGAGGGGACAATTCACCCCTCCACTTT. Translating gives CASWRGDNSPLHF.

V usage is TRBV5-1 and J usage is TRBJ2-3, with TRBD2 identical over 16 bases. V was pared by 4 bases and J by 5 bases, with 7 bases of the junction left unmatched. Germline V gives CDR1 SGHRS, CDR2 YFSETQ. The CDR3 is 17 residues long. CDR3 amino acids: CASSQGTSGRGEDTQYF. The CDR3 bases are TGCGCCAGCAGCCAGGGGACTAGCGGGAGGGGTGAAGATACGCAGTATTTT.

J is TRBJ2-3 and V is TRBV12-3 or TRBV12-4, with D uncertain. The CDR3 spans 12 residues. Trimming cost V 1 base and J 1 base, with 0 bases left between them. The chain's CDR3 is CASSLGTDTQYF. Written as DNA, the CDR3 is TGTGCCAGCAGTTTAGGCACAGATACGCAGTATTTT.

The count of this clone is one. The J gene is TRBJ2-1, the V gene TRBV24-1; TRBD1 matches 12 bases. J lost 9 bases, V lost 4 bases, and 12 bases had no gene match. This CDR3 region has 17 residues. The germline CDR1 and CDR2 sequences are KGHDR and SFDVKD. The CDR3 loop reads CATSDPPGTGGQGEQFF. CDR3 bases: TGTGCCACCAGTGACCCACCCGGGACAGGGGGCCAGGGTGAGCAGTTCTTC.

V is TRBV18 and J is TRBJ1-6, with a weak D call TRBD1 (5 bases). Trimming took 1 base from V and 10 from J, leaving 11 bases between them. Germline V gene lookup returns CDR1 KGHSH and CDR2 LQKENI. This CDR3 is built from 14 residues. The CDR3 region is CASSPLPRDSPLHF. The CDR3 nucleotides read TGTGCCAGCTCACCACTACCCAGGGACTCACCCCTCCACTTT.

This clone showed up just once. The V call is TRBV12-3 or TRBV12-4, the J call TRBJ1-4; unclear D gene. The germline V and J ends were trimmed by 4 bases and 5 bases, with 2 bases remaining between them. The length of the CDR3 is 11 residues. The CDR3 bases are TGTGCCAGCAGTTGGAATGAAAAACTGTTTTTT. Amino acid sequence: CASSWNEKLFF.

The J gene is TRBJ2-7, the V gene TRBV6-2 or TRBV6-3; 10 bases fit TRBD2. The CDR3 is 15 residues long. CDR1 and CDR2 (germline): MNHEY, SVGEGT. The trim removed 0 bases at V and 6 bases at J, leaving 5 bases unmatched. CDR3 loop: CASSYSELAGSEQYF. The CDR3 coding sequence is TGTGCCAGCAGTTACTCAGAACTAGCGGGGTCCGAGCAGTACTTC.

This sequence joins TRBV5-1 and TRBJ1-1, with a possible D match to TRBD1 (5 bases). This CDR3 contains 13 residues. CDR1 and CDR2 from the germline V gene are SGHRS and YFSETQ. V was trimmed by 2 bases and J by 3 bases, leaving 8 bases between them. The CDR3 is CASSFPGDTEAFF. CDR3 nucleotides: TGCGCCAGCAGCTTTCCGGGGGACACTGAAGCTTTCTTT.

The chain couples TRBV2 to TRBJ1-6; D not resolved. CDR1 and CDR2 (germline): SNHLY, FYNNEI. V was pared by 7 bases and J by 6 bases, with 10 bases between. The length of the CDR3 is 13 residues. In nucleotides, the CDR3 is TGTGCCAGCATACGGGATGCTAATTCACCCCTCCACTTT. This codes for CASIRDANSPLHF.

The rearrangement uses TRBV6-5 and TRBJ1-5, with 10 bases fitting TRBD1. V lost 6 bases and J lost 7; bases outside the gene matches: 9. The length of the CDR3 is 15 residues. CDR1 is MNHEY and CDR2 is SVGAGI in the germline V gene. CDR3 sequence: CASSPRPGQGQPQHF. CDR3 coding DNA: TGTGCCAGCAGCCCGCGACCGGGACAGGGGCAGCCCCAGCATTTT.

The chain uses TRBV18 and TRBJ2-4, with a weak D call TRBD1 (5 bases). Per germline, CDR1 KGHSH and CDR2 LQKENI. V dropped 0 bases and J dropped 0 bases, with 9 bases sitting between them. The CDR3 covers 16 residues. The DNA for the CDR3 is TGTGCCAGCTCACCACCGACAGCAGTAGCCAAAAACATTCAGTACTTC. This codes for CASSPPTAVAKNIQYF. Looking up the rest from reference TRBV18 and TRBJ2-4 gives the full variable domain: NAGVMQNPRHLVRRRGQEARLRCSPMKGHSHVYWYRQLPEEGLKFMVYLQKENIIDESGMPKERFSAEFPKEGPSILRIQQVVRGDSAAYFCASSPPTAVAKNIQYFGAGTRLSVL.

V and J are TRBV2 and TRBJ1-1; D is possibly TRBD1 (5 bases). This CDR3 comprises 14 residues. Per germline, CDR1 SNHLY and CDR2 FYNNEI. Trimming shortened V by 5 bases and J by 0 bases, and 10 bases separated the two germline ends. The CDR3 DNA reads TGTGCCAGCAGTCCTCGGGGGATGAACACTGAAGCTTTCTTT. Its protein product is CASSPRGMNTEAFF.

This chain links TRBV18 with TRBJ1-1; 7 bases map to TRBD1. The V gene end was trimmed by 2 bases and the J gene end by 0 bases; junction bases not matched to a gene: 9. CDR3 length equals 17 residues. Per the germline V gene, CDR1 is KGHSH and CDR2 is LQKENI. For the CDR3, the DNA is TGTGCCAGCTCACCAGGGCAGGGGGGGATTGTGAACACTGAAGCTTTCTTT. Translated: CASSPGQGGIVNTEAFF.

The genes are TRBV27 and TRBJ1-1; D is possibly TRBD1 (6 bases). The germline CDR1 and CDR2 sequences are MNHEY and SMNVEV (reference sequence). CDR3 size: 14 residues. Trimming left V 3 bases short and J 4 bases short, with 12 bases between. CDR3 sequence: CASSFNRVGTEAFF. For the CDR3, the DNA is TGTGCCAGCAGTTTTAACAGGGTAGGCACTGAAGCTTTCTTT.

The chain couples TRBV7-2 to TRBJ1-5, with D possibly being TRBD1 (6 bases). Per germline, CDR1 SGHTA and CDR2 FQGNSA. The CDR3 has 15 residues. Trimming stripped 1 base from V and 3 bases from J, with 10 bases between. CDR3 residues: CASSLDRVANQPQHF. CDR3 nucleotide sequence: TGTGCCAGCAGCTTAGACAGGGTCGCCAATCAGCCCCAGCATTTT. Together with reference TRBV7-2 and TRBJ1-5, the CDR3 gives the full variable domain: GAGVSQSPSNKVTEKGKDVELRCDPISGHTALYWYRQSLGQGLEFLIYFQGNSAPDKSGLPSDRFSAERTGGSVSTLTIQRTQQEDSAVYLCASSLDRVANQPQHFGDGTRLSIL.

The chain has TRBV7-2 and TRBJ2-7, with D tentatively TRBD1 or TRBD2 (5 bases each). V was cut by 0 bases and J by 6 bases, with 15 bases left in between. The CDR3 is 15 residues long. Germline CDR1 SGHTA, CDR2 FQGNSA. The CDR3 nucleotides are TGTGCCAGCAGCTTAGCGCTTCACAGTGGGGGCGAGCAGTACTTC. Encoded protein: CASSLALHSGGEQYF.

CDR3: CARSSGRGGRDYEQYF. The DNA for the CDR3 is TGTGCCAGAAGCTCCGGAAGGGGCGGGCGCGACTACGAGCAGTACTTC. V and J are TRBV7-5 and TRBJ2-7. TRBV7-5 is assigned pseudogene status. The CDR3 contains 16 residues.

The gene calls are TRBV24-1 and TRBJ2-7; D remains ambiguous. This CDR3 is 12 amino acids long. The V end lost 8 bases, the J end lost 1 base, and 8 bases lay between the germline ends. Germline CDR1 is KGHDR and CDR2 is SFDVKD. CDR3 DNA sequence: TGTGCCACCAATTTACAGTCCTACGAGCAGTACTTC. Residues: CATNLQSYEQYF.